The text below deals with one T cell receptor beta chain. This specimen comes from a study of blood T cell repertoires in COVID-19. Whole-study context: Whether acute or convalescent, the COVID-19 samples came from the United States, Italy and Spain. The analysed material was cDNA or gDNA that came from T cells, B-cell-depleted T cells, or PBMCs.

V gave up 0 bases and J gave up 8 bases, with 12 bases separating them. Germline V gives CDR1 SGDLS, CDR2 YYNGEE. The CDR3 spans 14 residues. In the original analysis: Amplification of reference gene primers was used by the study to estimate nucleated cell counts. Assay: immunoSEQ multiplex PCR; the TCRdb copy retains only in-frame clones and omits some. V, J and clone size are taken as reported in that table, and D and trimming were inferred from the DNA itself. The table shows about 200,000 clones, with roughly 83% occurring only once. V is TRBV9 and J is TRBJ1-3, with a tentative D call TRBD1 (5 bases). This clonotype originated in a man aged 40-50 years with acute or convalescent COVID-19. The material sequenced was peripheral blood. The CDR3 DNA sequence: TGTGCCAGCAGCGTAGACGACAGCCGGTACACCATATATTTT. Protein: CASSVDDSRYTIYF.